These 20 T cell receptor beta chains were all obtained from the same sample, sequenced in a study of identical twins. TCRdb ran MiXCR on the 5' RACE reads and lists one entry per CDR3 protein. The data show roughly 1.6 million distinct CDR3 sequences, with about 32% seen just once and under 0.35% held by the top ten. Sequences were obtained from cord blood. Receptor source: a newborn girl in good health.

The chain carries TRBV12-3 or TRBV12-4 and TRBJ2-6; D is perhaps TRBD1 (6 bases). Trimming stripped 2 bases from V and 2 bases from J, with 7 bases between. CDR3 size: 15 residues. In DNA, the CDR3 is TGTGCCAGCAGTTTACGGACAGCTGGGGCCAACGTCCTGACTTTC. It translates to CASSLRTAGANVLTF.

In this sample, this clonotype turned up a few times. This chain joins TRBV20-1 and TRBJ2-7; D uncertain. The CDR3 length is 15 residues. CDR1 is DFQATT and CDR2 is SNEGSKA in the germline V gene (reference sequence). The V end lost 0 bases, the J end lost 3 bases, and 15 bases lay between the germline ends. The CDR3 DNA follows: TGCAGTGCTAGAGATGAGCCTCTTCCCCACTACGAGCAGTACTTC. It translates to CSARDEPLPHYEQYF.

Details on this clonotype: The junction differs from germline at one of its ends, possibly a read error. The chain combines TRBV7-2 with TRBJ1-4, with 7 bases fitting TRBD1. The CDR3 contains 16 residues. Per germline, CDR1 SGHTA and CDR2 FQGNSA. The CDR3 loop reads CASSTTATGLYERLFF. The CDR3 DNA is TGTGCCAGCAGCACCACCGCGACAGGGCTATATGAAAGACTGTTTTTT.

The chain employs TRBV3-1 and TRBJ1-2; D is unclear. In germline, CDR1 is LGHDT, CDR2 YNNKEL (reference sequence). CDR3 length equals 14 residues. V dropped 2 bases and J dropped 7 bases, with 14 bases sitting between them. CDR3 sequence reads: CASSQIWARGGYTF. Here the CDR3 DNA reads TGTGCCAGCAGCCAAATTTGGGCCCGGGGTGGCTACACCTTC.

V gene TRBV4-1 combines with J gene TRBJ1-5; D uncertain. Germline CDR1 is MGHRA and CDR2 is YSYEKL. V was cut by 4 bases and J by 3 bases, with 10 bases left in between. CDR3 length: 14 amino acids. CDR3 DNA sequence: TGCGCCAGCAGCCTTACACGGCTCAATCAGCCCCAGCATTTT. This translates into CASSLTRLNQPQHF.

The rearrangement uses TRBV10-3 and TRBJ2-5; D is ambiguous. V was shortened by 0 bases and J by 5 bases, with 10 bases between the two germline ends. Germline V gives CDR1 ENHRY, CDR2 SYGVKD. CDR3 length equals 14 residues. CDR3 amino acids: CAISESGSGETQYF. The CDR3 region has the DNA TGTGCCATCAGTGAGTCGGGCAGTGGGGAGACCCAGTACTTC.

The chain recombines TRBV2 with TRBJ2-5; a possible D gene is TRBD1 (6 bases). The tail of the sequence fits TRBJ2-7 better, so the J call may be wrong. Germline CDR1 is SNHLY and CDR2 is FYNNEI. The CDR3 is 10 amino acids. The CDR3 loop reads CALQGNEQYF. DNA of the CDR3: TGTGCCTTACAGGGAAACGAGCAGTACTTC.

In DNA, the CDR3 is TGCAGTGCTAGTAGGTCTGGCATTCAGTACTTC. Translated, it gives CSASRSGIQYF. V and J are TRBV20-1 and TRBJ2-4, with no clear D. The V gene's germline CDR1 is DFQATT and CDR2 SNEGSKA (reference sequence). Trimming pared 3 bases from V and 9 bases from J, leaving 9 bases between. CDR3 length equals 11 residues.

V usage is TRBV12-3 or TRBV12-4 and J usage is TRBJ1-3; unclear D gene. Trimming shortened V by 3 bases and J by 2 bases, and 8 bases separated the two germline ends. CDR3 length equals 14 residues. The CDR3 DNA sequence: TGTGCCAGCAGTTTCTGGTCGGCTGGAAACACCATATATTTT. Translating gives CASSFWSAGNTIYF.

The rearrangement joins TRBV5-1 to TRBJ2-5; 10 bases are a match to TRBD2. Trimming cost V 3 bases and J 5 bases; bases outside gene matches: 13. This CDR3 is built from 17 residues. From germline, CDR1 is SGHRS and CDR2 YFSETQ. This CDR3 is CASSCIVPSGSLETQYF. In nucleotides, the CDR3 is TGCGCCAGCAGCTGCATTGTCCCTAGCGGGAGTCTGGAGACCCAGTACTTC.

V gene TRBV27 combines with J gene TRBJ2-7; 10 nucleotides match TRBD2. Germline CDR1 and CDR2: MNHEY and SMNVEV (reference sequence). The CDR3 totals 14 residues. Trimming at V came to 7 bases and at J to 4 bases, leaving 7 bases not matched to a gene. The CDR3 DNA reads TGTGCCAGCACTAGCGGGAGAAGAGCATACGAGCAGTACTTC. Amino acids: CASTSGRRAYEQYF.

This clonotype occurred a few times. The chain joins TRBV10-3 to TRBJ1-2; 7 nucleotides align to TRBD1. CDR3 length: 15 amino acids. Losses at the gene ends were 0 bases for V and 4 bases for J; bases not matched to a gene: 5. The germline gives CDR1 ENHRY, CDR2 SYGVKD. The CDR3 coding sequence is TGTGCCATCAGTGAGTCGATTTCAGGGGGCTATGGCTACACCTTC. Amino acids: CAISESISGGYGYTF.

Note on this clonotype: An end of the junction does not agree with germline; a read error may underlie this. The CDR3 nucleotides read TGTGCCAGCAGCTTAGACAGGGGGCTCCGCCAAGGGACCCAGTACTTC. The encoded protein is CASSLDRGLRQGTQYF. The gene calls are TRBV5-6 and TRBJ2-4; TRBD1 aligns across 10 bases. The tail of the sequence fits TRBJ2-5 better, so the J call may be wrong. Germline CDR1 and CDR2: SGHDT and YYEEEE. This CDR3 has 16 residues.

As concerns this clonotype: The junction departs from germline at one end; a sequencing error may be responsible. The gene calls are TRBV20-1 and TRBJ2-1; possibly TRBD1 for D (5 bases). The CDR3 is made up of 10 amino acids. Germline loops: CDR1 DFQATT, CDR2 SNEGSKA (reference sequence). In DNA, the CDR3 is TGCAGTGCTAGCAGGGCGGAGCGGTTCTTC. This sequence encodes CSASRAERFF.

This sequence joins TRBV6-5 and TRBJ2-4, with 9 bases matching TRBD1. Losses at the gene ends were 6 bases for V and 6 bases for J; bases not matched to a gene: 6. The CDR3 loop spans 14 amino acids. CDR1 is MNHEY, CDR2 SVGAGI, per germline. CDR3 DNA sequence: TGTGCCAGCAGGCAGGACAGGGGCTCAAACATTCAGTACTTC. Translating it yields CASRQDRGSNIQYF.

This clonotype has only a few counts. The chain carries TRBV28 and TRBJ1-6, with D unclear. Germline values: CDR1 MDHEN, CDR2 SYDVKM. The CDR3 is 12 amino acids. Trimming removed 10 bases at V and 7 bases at J, with 11 bases between. CDR3 in amino acids: CATLKGNSPLHF. The CDR3 region has the DNA TGTGCCACACTAAAAGGGAATTCACCCCTCCACTTT.

The chain is built from TRBV6-6 and TRBJ1-6; 8 positions match TRBD1. This CDR3 contains 14 residues. Germline V gene lookup returns CDR1 MNHNY and CDR2 SVGAGI (reference sequence). With 6 bases clipped from V and 8 bases from J, the junction kept 6 bases outside the gene matches. CDR3 nucleotides: TGTGCCAGCAGCTGGACAGGGAGGGATTCACCCCTCCACTTT. Encoded protein: CASSWTGRDSPLHF.

This chain joins TRBV5-1 and TRBJ2-1; D gene uncertain. Germline CDR1 and CDR2: SGHRS and YFSETQ. Trimming took off 0 bases at V and 4 bases at J, with 11 bases between the two ends. This CDR3 comprises 15 residues. In DNA form, the CDR3 reads TGCGCCAGCAGCTTGGGTGAGACGCCGTACAATGAGCAGTTCTTC. Amino acid sequence: CASSLGETPYNEQFF.

The chain couples TRBV6-5 to TRBJ2-3; 14 positions agree with TRBD2. The CDR3 spans 18 residues. Germline values: CDR1 MNHEY, CDR2 SVGAGI. V dropped 0 bases and J dropped 3; count of bases not matched to a gene: 5. The CDR3 sequence: CASSYSGLAGGRTDTQYF. In DNA, the CDR3 is TGTGCCAGCAGTTACTCCGGACTAGCGGGAGGAAGGACAGATACGCAGTATTTT.

The sample holds a few counts of this clonotype. The chain recombines TRBV6-6 with TRBJ2-7, with 12 bases fitting TRBD2. From germline, CDR1 is MNHNY and CDR2 SVGAGI (reference sequence). The V and J ends lost 8 bases and 7 bases, in that order; junction bases with no gene match: 3. The CDR3 covers 12 residues. This chain's CDR3 is CASLLAGGEQYF. In DNA, the CDR3 is TGTGCCAGCTTACTAGCGGGAGGAGAGCAGTACTTC.